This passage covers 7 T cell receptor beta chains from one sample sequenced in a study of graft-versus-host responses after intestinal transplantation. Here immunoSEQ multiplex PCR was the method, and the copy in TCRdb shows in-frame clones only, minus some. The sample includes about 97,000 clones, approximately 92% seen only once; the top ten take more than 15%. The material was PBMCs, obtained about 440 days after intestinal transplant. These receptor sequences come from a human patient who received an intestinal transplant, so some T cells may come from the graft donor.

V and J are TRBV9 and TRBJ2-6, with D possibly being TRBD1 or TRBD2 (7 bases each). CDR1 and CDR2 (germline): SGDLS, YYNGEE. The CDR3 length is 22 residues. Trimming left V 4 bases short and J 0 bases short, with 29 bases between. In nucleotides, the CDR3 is TGTGCCAGCAGCTTACGGGAGCCCCAGGGGGGGGAAAAAATCTCTGGGGCCAACGTCCTGACTTTC. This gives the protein CASSLREPQGGEKISGANVLTF.

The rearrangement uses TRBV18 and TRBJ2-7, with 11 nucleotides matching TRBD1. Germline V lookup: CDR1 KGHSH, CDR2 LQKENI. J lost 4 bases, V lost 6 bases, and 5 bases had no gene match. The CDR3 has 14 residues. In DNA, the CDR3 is TGTGCCAGCTCGCAGGACAGGGGGCAATACGAGCAGTACTTC. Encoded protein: CASSQDRGQYEQYF.

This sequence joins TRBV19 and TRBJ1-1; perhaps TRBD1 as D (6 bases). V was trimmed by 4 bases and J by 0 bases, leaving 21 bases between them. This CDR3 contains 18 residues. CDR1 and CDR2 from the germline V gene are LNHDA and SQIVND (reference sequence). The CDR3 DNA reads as TGTGCCAGTAGTAACACAGGGAGGGTACAAGGATTGAACACTGAAGCTTTCTTT. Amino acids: CASSNTGRVQGLNTEAFF.

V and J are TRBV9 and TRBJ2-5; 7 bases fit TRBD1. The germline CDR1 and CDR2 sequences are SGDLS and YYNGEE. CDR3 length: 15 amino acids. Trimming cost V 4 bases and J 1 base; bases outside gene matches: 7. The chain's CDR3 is CASSPRTGGQETQYF. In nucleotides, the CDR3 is TGTGCCAGCAGCCCACGGACAGGCGGCCAAGAGACCCAGTACTTC.

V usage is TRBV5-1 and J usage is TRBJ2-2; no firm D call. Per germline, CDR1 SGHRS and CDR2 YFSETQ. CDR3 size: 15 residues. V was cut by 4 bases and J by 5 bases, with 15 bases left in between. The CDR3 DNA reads TGCGCCAGCAGCGACCAGGAAGGTAGTACCGGGGAGCTGTTTTTT. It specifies CASSDQEGSTGELFF.

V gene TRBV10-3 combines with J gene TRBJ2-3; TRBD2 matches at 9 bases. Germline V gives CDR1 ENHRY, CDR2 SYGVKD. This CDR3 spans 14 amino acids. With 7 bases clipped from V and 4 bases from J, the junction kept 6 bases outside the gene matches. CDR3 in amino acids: CAITAGLASDTQYF. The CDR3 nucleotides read TGTGCCATCACCGCGGGACTAGCATCAGATACGCAGTATTTT.

This CDR3 reads CASIAGGPSYEQYF. The DNA for the CDR3 is TGTGCCAGCATCGCAGGGGGGCCCTCCTACGAGCAGTACTTC. The V gene is TRBV6-5, the J gene TRBJ2-5, with a weak D call TRBD1 (7 bases). The J call may be mistaken, given a closer DNA end match to TRBJ2-7. This CDR3 comprises 14 residues. Per the germline V gene, CDR1 is MNHEY and CDR2 is SVGAGI.